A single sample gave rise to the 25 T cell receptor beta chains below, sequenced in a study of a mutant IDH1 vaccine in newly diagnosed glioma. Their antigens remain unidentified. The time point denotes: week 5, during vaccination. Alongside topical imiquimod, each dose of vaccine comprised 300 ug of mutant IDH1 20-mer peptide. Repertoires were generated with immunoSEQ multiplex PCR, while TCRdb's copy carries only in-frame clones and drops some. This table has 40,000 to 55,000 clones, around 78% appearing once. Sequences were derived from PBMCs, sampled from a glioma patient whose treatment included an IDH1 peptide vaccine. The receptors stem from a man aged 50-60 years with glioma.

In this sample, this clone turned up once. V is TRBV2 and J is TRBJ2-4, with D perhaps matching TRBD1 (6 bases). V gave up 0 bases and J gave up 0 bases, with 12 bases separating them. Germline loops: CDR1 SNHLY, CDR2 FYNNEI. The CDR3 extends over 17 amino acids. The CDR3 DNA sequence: TGTGCCAGCAGTGAAGCGCTTCGGGACATAGCCAAAAACATTCAGTACTTC. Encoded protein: CASSEALRDIAKNIQYF.

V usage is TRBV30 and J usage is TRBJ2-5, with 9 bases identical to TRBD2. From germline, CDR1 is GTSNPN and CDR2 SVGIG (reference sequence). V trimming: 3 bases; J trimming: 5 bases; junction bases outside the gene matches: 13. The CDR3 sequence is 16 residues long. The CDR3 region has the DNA TGTGCCTGGAGCGCAGAGGGCGGGGGGGCTCGGGAGACCCAGTACTTC. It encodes CAWSAEGGGARETQYF.

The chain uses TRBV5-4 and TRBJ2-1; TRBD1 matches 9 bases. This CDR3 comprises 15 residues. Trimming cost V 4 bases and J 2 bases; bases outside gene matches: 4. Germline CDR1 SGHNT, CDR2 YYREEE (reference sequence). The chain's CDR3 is CASSLGTGTYNEQFF. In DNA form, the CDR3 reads TGTGCCAGCAGCCTCGGGACAGGGACCTACAATGAGCAGTTCTTC.

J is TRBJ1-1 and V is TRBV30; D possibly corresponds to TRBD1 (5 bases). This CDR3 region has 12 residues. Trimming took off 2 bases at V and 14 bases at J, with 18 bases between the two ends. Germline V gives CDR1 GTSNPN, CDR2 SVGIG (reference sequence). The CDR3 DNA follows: TGTGCCTGGAGTTCGCGGGGCCGCGTAGCATTCTTT. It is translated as CAWSSRGRVAFF.

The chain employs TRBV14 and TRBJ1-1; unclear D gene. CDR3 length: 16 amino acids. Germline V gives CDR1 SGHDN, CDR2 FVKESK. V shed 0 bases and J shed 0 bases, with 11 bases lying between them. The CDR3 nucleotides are TGTGCCAGCAGCCAAGACAGAAGGTACATGAACACTGAAGCTTTCTTT. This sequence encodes CASSQDRRYMNTEAFF. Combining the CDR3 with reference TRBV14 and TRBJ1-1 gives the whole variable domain EAGVTQFPSHSVIEKGQTVTLRCDPISGHDNLYWYRRVMGKEIKFLLHFVKESKQDESGMPNNRFLAERTGGTYSTLKVQPAELEDSGVYFCASSQDRRYMNTEAFFGQGTRLTVV.

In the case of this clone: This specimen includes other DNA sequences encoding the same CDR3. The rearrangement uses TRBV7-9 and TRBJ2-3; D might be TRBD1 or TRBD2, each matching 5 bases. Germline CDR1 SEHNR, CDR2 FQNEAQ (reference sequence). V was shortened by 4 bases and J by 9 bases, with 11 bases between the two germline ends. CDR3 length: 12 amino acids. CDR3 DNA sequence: TGTGCCAGCAGCTCGGTGGGGGACACGCAGTATTTT. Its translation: CASSSVGDTQYF.

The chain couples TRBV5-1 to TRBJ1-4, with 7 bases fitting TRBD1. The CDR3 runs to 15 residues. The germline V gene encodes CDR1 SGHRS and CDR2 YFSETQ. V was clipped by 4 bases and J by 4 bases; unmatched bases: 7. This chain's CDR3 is CASSPGTDINEKLFF. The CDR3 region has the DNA TGCGCCAGCAGCCCGGGGACAGATATTAATGAAAAACTGTTTTTT.

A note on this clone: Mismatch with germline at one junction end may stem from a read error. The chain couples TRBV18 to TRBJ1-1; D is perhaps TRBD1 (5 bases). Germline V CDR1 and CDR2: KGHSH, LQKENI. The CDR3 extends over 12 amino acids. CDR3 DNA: TGTGCCAGCTCACCACGGGACTCGGTCACTATCTTT. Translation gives CASSPRDSVTIF. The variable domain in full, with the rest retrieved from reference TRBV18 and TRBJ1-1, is NAGVMQNPRHLVRRRGQEARLRCSPMKGHSHVYWYRQLPEEGLKFMVYLQKENIIDESGMPKERFSAEFPKEGPSILRIQQVVRGDSAAYFCASSPRDSVTIFGQGTRLTVV.

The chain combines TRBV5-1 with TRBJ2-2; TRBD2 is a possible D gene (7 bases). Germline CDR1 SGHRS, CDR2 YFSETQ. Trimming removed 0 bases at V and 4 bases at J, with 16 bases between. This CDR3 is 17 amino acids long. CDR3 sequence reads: CASSLAGRGPVTGELFF. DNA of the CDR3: TGCGCCAGCAGCTTGGCAGGGCGGGGGCCAGTCACCGGGGAGCTGTTTTTT. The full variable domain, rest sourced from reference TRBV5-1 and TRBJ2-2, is KAGVTQTPRYLIKTRGQQVTLSCSPISGHRSVSWYQQTPGQGLQFLFEYFSETQRNKGNFPGRFSGRQFSNSRSEMNVSTLELGDSALYLCASSLAGRGPVTGELFFGEGSRLTVL.

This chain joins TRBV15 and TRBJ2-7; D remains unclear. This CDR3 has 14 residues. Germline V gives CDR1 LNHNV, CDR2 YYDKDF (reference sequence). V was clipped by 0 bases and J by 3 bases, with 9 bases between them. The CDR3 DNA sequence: TGTGCCACCAGCAGAGAAGGGCCGGGCTACGAGCAGTACTTC. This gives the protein CATSREGPGYEQYF.

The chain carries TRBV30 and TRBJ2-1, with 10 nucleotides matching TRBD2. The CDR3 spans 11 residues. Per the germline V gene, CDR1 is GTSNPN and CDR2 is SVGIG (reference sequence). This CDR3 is CAERGGGEQFF. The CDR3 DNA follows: TGTGCAGAGCGGGGGGGAGGTGAGCAGTTCTTC.

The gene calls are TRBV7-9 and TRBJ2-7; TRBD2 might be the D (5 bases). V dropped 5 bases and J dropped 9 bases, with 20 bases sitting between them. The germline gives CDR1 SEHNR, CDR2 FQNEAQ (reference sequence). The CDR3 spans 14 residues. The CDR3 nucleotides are TGTGCCAGCAGCCCCACGGCCGGGCTAGAGGGGCAGTACTTC. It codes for CASSPTAGLEGQYF.

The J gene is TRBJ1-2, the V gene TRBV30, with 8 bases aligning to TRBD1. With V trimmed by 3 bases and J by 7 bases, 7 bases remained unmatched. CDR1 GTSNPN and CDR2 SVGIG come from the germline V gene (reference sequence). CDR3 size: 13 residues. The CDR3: CAWRVGTGGGYTF. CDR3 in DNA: TGTGCCTGGAGGGTGGGGACAGGCGGTGGCTACACCTTC.

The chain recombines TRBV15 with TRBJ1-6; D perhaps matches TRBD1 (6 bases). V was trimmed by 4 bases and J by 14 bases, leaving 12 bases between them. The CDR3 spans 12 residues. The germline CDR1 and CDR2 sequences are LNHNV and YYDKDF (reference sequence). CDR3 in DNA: TGTGCCACCAGCATACAGGGTGACACCCTCCACTTT. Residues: CATSIQGDTLHF.

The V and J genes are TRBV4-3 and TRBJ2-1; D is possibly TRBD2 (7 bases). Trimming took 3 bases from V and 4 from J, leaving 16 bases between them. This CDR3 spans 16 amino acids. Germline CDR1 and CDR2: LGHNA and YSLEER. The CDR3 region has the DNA TGCGCCAGCAGCCAGATTAGAGGGGGGGCTTACAATGAGCAGTTCTTC. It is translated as CASSQIRGGAYNEQFF.

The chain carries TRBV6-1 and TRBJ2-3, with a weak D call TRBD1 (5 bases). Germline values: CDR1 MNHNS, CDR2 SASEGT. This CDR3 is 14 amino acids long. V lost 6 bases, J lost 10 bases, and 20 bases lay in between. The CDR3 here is CASSQTIQGFPQYF. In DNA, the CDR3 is TGTGCCAGCAGCCAGACGATTCAGGGTTTTCCGCAGTATTTT.

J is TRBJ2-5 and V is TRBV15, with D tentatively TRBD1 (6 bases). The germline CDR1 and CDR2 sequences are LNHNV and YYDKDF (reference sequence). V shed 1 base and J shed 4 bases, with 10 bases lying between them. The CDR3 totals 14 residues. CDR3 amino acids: CATSRVVTGETQYF. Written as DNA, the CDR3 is TGTGCCACCAGCAGAGTGGTGACAGGAGAGACCCAGTACTTC.

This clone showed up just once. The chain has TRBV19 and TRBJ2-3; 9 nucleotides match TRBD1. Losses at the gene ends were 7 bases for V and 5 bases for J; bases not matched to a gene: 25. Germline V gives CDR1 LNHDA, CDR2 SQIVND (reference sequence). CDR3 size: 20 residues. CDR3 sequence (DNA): TGTGCCAGTACCCCTGAGAGGGAGTCCGACAGGGGGGTTCCTCGAGATACGCAGTATTTT. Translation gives CASTPERESDRGVPRDTQYF.

The CDR3, as DNA: TGTGCCAGCAGCTCAATGGGGAGCTCCTACGAGCAGTACTTC. Translation gives CASSSMGSSYEQYF. The chain has TRBV7-9 and TRBJ2-7; TRBD2 might be the D (5 bases). Germline CDR1 is SEHNR and CDR2 is FQNEAQ (reference sequence). This CDR3 spans 14 amino acids. Trimming took off 4 bases at V and 0 bases at J, with 10 bases between the two ends.

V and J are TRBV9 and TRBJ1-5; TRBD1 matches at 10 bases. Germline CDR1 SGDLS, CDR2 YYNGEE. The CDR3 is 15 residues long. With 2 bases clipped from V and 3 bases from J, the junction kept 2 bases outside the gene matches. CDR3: CASSVGTGDNQPQHF. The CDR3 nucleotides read TGTGCCAGCAGCGTCGGGACAGGGGACAATCAGCCCCAGCATTTT.

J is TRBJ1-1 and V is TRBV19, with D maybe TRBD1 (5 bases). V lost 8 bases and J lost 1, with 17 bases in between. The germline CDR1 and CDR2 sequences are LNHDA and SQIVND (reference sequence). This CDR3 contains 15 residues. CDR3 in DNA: TGTGCCAGTCAAAGGGCACTTGGGGGGAACACTGAAGCTTTCTTT. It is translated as CASQRALGGNTEAFF.

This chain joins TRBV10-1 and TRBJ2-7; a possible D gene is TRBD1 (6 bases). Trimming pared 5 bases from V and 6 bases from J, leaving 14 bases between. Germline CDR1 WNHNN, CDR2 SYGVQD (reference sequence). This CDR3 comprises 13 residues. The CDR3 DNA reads TGCGCCAGCAGTAGTACACAGGGAACCGAGCAGTACTTC. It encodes CASSSTQGTEQYF.

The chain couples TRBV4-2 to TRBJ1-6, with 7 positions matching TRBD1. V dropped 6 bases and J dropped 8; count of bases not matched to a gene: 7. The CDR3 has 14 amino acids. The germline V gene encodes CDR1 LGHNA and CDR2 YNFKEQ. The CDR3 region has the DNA TGTGCCAGCAGGAACAGGGGAGGGGATTCACCCCTCCACTTT. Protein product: CASRNRGGDSPLHF.

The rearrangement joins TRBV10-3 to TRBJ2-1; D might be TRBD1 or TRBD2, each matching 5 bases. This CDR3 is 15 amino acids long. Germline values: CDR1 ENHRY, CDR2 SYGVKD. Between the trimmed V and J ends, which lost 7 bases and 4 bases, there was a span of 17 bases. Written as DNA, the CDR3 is TGTGCCATCAACCGGGACCCGGTGGGGTACAATGAGCAGTTCTTC. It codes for CAINRDPVGYNEQFF.

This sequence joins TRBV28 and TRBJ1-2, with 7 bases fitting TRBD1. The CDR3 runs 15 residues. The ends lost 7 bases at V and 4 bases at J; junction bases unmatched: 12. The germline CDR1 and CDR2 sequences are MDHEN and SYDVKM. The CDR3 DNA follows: TGTGCCAGCAATCTCCAAGGGGGCGAGGTCTATGGCTACACCTTC. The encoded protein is CASNLQGGEVYGYTF.